This T cell receptor (beta chain) was retrieved from a study of blood T cell repertoires in COVID-19. As handled by the study authors: For nucleated cells, counts were estimated from reference gene primer amplification. This table comes from immunoSEQ multiplex PCR, and its TCRdb copy is limited to in-frame clones, with some not included. That table is the source of V, J and clone size, and D and trimming were worked out from the DNA. Of around 65,000 clones in the sample, more than 75% were seen once. Germline V CDR1 and CDR2: MNHNS, SASEGT. The ends lost 3 bases at V and 8 bases at J; junction bases unmatched: 6. The CDR3 length is 14 residues. This clone was recorded a few times.

The receptor was derived from a human donor in a cohort sampled during active COVID-19. This chain links TRBV6-1 with TRBJ1-1; 10 positions match TRBD1. The sequenced material came from peripheral blood. The DNA of the CDR3 is TGTGCCAGCAGTGAGATGACAGGGGGCGCGGAAGCTTTCTTT. This translates into CASSEMTGGAEAFF.